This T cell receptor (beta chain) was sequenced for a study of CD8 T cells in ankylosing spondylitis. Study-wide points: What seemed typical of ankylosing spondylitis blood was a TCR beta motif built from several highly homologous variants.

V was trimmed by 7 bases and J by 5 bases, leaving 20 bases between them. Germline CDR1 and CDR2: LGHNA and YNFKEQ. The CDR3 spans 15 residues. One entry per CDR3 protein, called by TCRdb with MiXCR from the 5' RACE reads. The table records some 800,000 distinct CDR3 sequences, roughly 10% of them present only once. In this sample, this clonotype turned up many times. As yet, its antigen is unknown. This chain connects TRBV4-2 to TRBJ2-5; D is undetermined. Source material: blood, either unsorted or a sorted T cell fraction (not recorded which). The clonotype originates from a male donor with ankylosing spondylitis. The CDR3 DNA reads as TGTGCCAGCACCTCTGGCCGAGGCCAGTTTGAGACCCAGTACTTC. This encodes CASTSGRGQFETQYF.